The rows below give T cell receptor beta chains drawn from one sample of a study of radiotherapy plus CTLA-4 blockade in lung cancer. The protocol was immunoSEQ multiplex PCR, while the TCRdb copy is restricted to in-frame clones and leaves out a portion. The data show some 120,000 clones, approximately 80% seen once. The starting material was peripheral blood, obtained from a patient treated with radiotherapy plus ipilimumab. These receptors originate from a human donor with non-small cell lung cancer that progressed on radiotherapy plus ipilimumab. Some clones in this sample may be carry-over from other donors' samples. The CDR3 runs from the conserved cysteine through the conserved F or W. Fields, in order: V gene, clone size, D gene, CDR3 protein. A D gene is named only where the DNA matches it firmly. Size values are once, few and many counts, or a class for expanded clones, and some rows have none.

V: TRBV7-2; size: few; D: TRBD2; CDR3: CASRSGGGAGTDTQYF
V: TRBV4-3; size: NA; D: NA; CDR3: CASSQGPGQNYGYTF
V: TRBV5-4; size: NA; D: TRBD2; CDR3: CASSWGTSGGAVVGELFF
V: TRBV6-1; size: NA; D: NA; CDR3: CASSDEETSGNTIYF
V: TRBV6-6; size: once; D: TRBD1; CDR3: CASSFIGAGGHEQYF
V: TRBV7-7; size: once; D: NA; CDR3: CASSLFGGQEGEQFF
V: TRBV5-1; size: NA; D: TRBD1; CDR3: CASSTGTGFADTQYF
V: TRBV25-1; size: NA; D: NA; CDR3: CASSAGDYGYTF
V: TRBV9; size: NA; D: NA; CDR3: CASSARSGTGNTIYF
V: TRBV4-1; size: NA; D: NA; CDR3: CASSQPKDSLAREKLFF
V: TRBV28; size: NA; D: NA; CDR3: CASSFVNYGYTF
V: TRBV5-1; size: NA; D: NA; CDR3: CASSFWGRDTQYF
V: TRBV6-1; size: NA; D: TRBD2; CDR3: CASSQRLAGQETQYF
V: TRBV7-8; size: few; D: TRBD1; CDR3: CASSITGGTTQYF
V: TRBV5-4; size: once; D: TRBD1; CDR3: CASSLGQGAYNEQFF
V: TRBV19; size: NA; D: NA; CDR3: CASSPRGGYGYTF
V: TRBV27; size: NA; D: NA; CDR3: CASALRGYNSPLHF
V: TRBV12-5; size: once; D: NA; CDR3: CASGLGGAIQPQHF
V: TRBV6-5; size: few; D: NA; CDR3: CASSNRRHEQFF
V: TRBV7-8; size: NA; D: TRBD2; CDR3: CASSLLAGVYF
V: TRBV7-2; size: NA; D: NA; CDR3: CASSPFNTGGTEAFF
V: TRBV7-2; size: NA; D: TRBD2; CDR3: CASSLKSLAGENNEQFF
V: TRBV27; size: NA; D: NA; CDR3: CASTLRWVRGSYEQYF
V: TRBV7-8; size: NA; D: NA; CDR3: CASSSIDGSNQPQHF
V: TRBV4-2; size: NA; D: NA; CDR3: CASSQFPNTEAFF
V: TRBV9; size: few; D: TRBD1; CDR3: CASSVGDRQPQHF
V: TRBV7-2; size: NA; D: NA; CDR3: CASSSLRQNEQFF
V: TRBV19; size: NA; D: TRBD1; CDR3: CASSTGQGMTDTQYF
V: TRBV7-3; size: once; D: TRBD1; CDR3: CASSFGDRGWDEQFF
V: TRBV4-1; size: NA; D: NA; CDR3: CASSQRGSESNQPQHF
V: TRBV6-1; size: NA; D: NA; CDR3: CASIGFRNQPQHF
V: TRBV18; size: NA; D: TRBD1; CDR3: CASSPTGTGVNTQYF
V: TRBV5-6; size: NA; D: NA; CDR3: CASSLDSYYGYTF
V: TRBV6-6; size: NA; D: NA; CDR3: CASNRQVAGELFF
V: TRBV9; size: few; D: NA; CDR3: CASSVGRQETQYF
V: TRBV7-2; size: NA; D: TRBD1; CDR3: CASSSDRGTEAFF
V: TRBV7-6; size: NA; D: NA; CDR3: CASSLTPSIANEQFF
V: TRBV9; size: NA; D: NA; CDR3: CASKAHLGEAGDMNTEAFF
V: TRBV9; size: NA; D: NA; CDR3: CASSRLSSGNTIYF
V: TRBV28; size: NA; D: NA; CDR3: CASSLPDRFQPQHF
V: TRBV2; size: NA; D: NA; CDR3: CASSGRGLDTQYF
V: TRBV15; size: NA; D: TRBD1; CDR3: CATSRGIPGQGDNEQFF
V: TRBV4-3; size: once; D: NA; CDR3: CASSQDLGRRFDSNQPQHF
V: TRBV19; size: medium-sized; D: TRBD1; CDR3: CASSPLRGYITEAFF
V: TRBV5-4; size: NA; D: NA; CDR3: CASSLRDTEAFF
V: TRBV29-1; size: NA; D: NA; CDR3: CSVRPGHLVTGELFF
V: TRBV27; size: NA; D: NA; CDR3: CASSPLQETQYF
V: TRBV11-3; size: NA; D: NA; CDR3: CASSLRGATDTQYF
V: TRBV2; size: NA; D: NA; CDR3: CASSLPGTNEKLFF
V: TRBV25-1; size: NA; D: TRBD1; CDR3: CASSEFRGQDEKLFF
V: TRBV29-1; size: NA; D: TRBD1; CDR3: CSGRQGMGAQETQYF
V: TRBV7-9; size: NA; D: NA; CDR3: CASSFSWELTDTQYF
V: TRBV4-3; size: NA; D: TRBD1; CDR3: CASSQGTGWDYEQYF
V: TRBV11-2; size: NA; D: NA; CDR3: CASSLGNQPQHF
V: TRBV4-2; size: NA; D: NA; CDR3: CASSQVAVQNEQYF